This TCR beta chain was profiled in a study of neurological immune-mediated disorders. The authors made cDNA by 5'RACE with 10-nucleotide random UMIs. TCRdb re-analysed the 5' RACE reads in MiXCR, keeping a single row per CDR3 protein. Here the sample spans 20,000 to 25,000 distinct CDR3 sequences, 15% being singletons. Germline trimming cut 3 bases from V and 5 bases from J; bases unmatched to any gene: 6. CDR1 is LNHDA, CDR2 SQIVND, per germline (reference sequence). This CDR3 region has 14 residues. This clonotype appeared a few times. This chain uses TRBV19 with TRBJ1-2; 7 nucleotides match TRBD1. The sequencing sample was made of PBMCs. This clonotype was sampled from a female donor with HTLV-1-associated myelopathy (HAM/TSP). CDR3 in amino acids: CASSILAGGYGYTF. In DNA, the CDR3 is TGTGCCAGTAGTATTCTGGCAGGGGGATATGGCTACACCTTC.